These 2 T cell receptor beta chains were sequenced from one sample in a study of T cells in Graves' hyperthyroidism and ophthalmopathy. Regions amplified from RNA transcripts were the TCR beta CDR3 regions. A set of HTBI primers served as the primers for a first-round RT-PCR of the TCR CDR3. In TCRdb, the multiplex PCR reads were re-called with MiXCR into one record per CDR3 protein. The table records about 590,000 distinct CDR3 sequences, 15% to 19% of them present only once. The material sequenced was blood. The receptor set was obtained from a young woman with Graves' hyperthyroidism.

This clonotype was recorded many times. The chain carries TRBV20-1 and TRBJ2-7; tentative D call: TRBD2 (6 bases). V lost 0 bases, J lost 3 bases, and 15 bases lay in between. Germline V gives CDR1 DFQATT, CDR2 SNEGSKA (reference sequence). The CDR3 covers 15 residues. The CDR3 sequence is CSARDKGPGGYEQYF. The CDR3, as DNA: TGCAGTGCTAGAGATAAGGGACCCGGGGGCTACGAGCAGTACTTC.

This clonotype was recorded a few times. The chain employs TRBV6-1 and TRBJ1-1; no reliable D call. The CDR3 spans 12 residues. Germline V CDR1 and CDR2: MNHNS, SASEGT. Trimming took 7 bases from V and 6 from J, leaving 12 bases between them. CDR3 residues: CASKDRLSEAFF. The CDR3 DNA is TGTGCCAGCAAAGACCGTTTGTCTGAAGCTTTCTTT.